The sequence of this TCR beta chain was determined in a study of cytomegalovirus exposure and HLA in healthy donors. Worth noting for this clone: The antigen is undetermined.

Overall study findings and caveats: 150 to 200 TCR beta chains were listed as cytomegalovirus-associated. Rare TCR sequences predominated, though certain public TCRs were found in many donors. In a later analysis, first-cohort TCR clusters were found to tend to co-occur in the roughly 120 validation repertoires.

Generated by immunoSEQ multiplex PCR, the TCRdb table keeps only in-frame clones and is missing some. This sample has 120,000 to 150,000 clones, with about nine tenths found just once. Germline CDR1 SGHAT, CDR2 FQNNGV. V lost 2 bases to trimming and J lost 6 bases, with 8 bases between them. The CDR3 totals 13 residues. The sample was PBMCs. This chain connects TRBV11-2 to TRBJ1-3; no clear D. The receptor comes from a man aged 18 to 30 in good health and CMV-seronegative. The CDR3 coding sequence is TGTGCCAGCAGCTTATCTAGTGTAAACACCATATATTTT. It translates to CASSLSSVNTIYF.